These 2 T cell receptor beta chains came from one sample sequenced in a study of cytomegalovirus exposure and HLA in healthy donors. Vbeta (60) and Jbeta (13) primers were used in the PCR. This table comes from immunoSEQ multiplex PCR, and its TCRdb copy is limited to in-frame clones, with some not included. This repertoire includes 35,000 to 50,000 clones. Sequenced material: PBMCs. Receptors were obtained from a young woman in good health and CMV-seropositive.

The chain has TRBV4-1 and TRBJ1-5; the D gene is possibly TRBD1 (5 bases). Germline-derived CDR1 and CDR2 are MGHRA and YSYEKL. V was pared by 0 bases and J by 8 bases, with 8 bases between. This CDR3 spans 13 amino acids. CDR3 region: CASSQDTTEPQHF. The CDR3 nucleotides are TGCGCCAGCAGCCAAGATACGACAGAGCCCCAGCATTTT.

This clone is labeled medium-sized based on frequency. The genes are TRBV7-9 and TRBJ1-1; 11 positions match TRBD1. Per the germline V gene, CDR1 is SEHNR and CDR2 is FQNEAQ (reference sequence). With V trimmed by 5 bases and J by 6 bases, 8 bases remained unmatched. CDR3 length equals 15 residues. This CDR3 reads CASSDQRDRGSEAFF. The CDR3 DNA reads TGTGCCAGCAGCGACCAAAGGGACAGGGGGTCTGAAGCTTTCTTT.